This TCR beta chain was documented in a study of cytomegalovirus exposure and HLA in healthy donors. Whole-study context: About 179 million T cells yielded over 90 million unique TCR beta sequences in earlier analysis.

Study outcomes and limitations: Across donors, sequencing depth was assumed by presence/absence analyses to be roughly uniform.

Trimming left V 6 bases short and J 0 bases short, with 14 bases between. The CDR3 contains 14 residues. Germline V lookup: CDR1 SQVTM, CDR2 ANQGSEA. Regarding this clone: Its antigen is still unknown.

The PCR was carried out with 60 Vbeta primers and 13 Jbeta primers. Method: immunoSEQ multiplex PCR; TCRdb's copy keeps in-frame clones and lacks some. This sample has approximately 120,000 clones, with about 70% found just once. The J gene is TRBJ1-1, the V gene TRBV29-1; tentatively, D is TRBD1 (6 bases). Input material: PBMCs. The clonotype comes from a human donor in good health. In DNA, the CDR3 is TGCAGCGTGGGAGGGGGGGGACTGAACACTGAAGCTTTCTTT. Translation gives CSVGGGGLNTEAFF.